This TCR beta chain emerged from a study of Ad26.COV2.S vaccination and SARS-CoV-2 variants. Study at large: Trial arm assignment for the donor was COV1001 Ad26.COV2.S. Into the muscle, Ad26.COV2.S was dosed once or twice, 56 days apart. Notes on the study in general: Non-spike TCR breadth was similar in vaccine and placebo recipients. Vaccinees reportedly had broad spike-specific CD8+ and CD4+ T cell responses.

As concerns this clone: Its antigen is undetermined. At the DNA level, this CDR3 is encoded by other sequences in the same sample as well.

V dropped 3 bases and J dropped 2; count of bases not matched to a gene: 3. The CDR3 runs 14 residues. Germline CDR1 SGHRS, CDR2 YFSETQ. The assay was immunoSEQ multiplex PCR, and TCRdb's table has in-frame clones only and misses some. Among about 680,000 clones listed, 80% to 90% were seen once. Sample treatment: about 20 received Ad26.COV2.S at low or high dose, single or two shots; roughly 5 received placebo; per-sample allocation not given. Sampling took place 63 days after the first vaccine or placebo injection. The V and J genes are TRBV5-1 and TRBJ1-1; 8 bases are shared with TRBD1. This clonotype was sampled from a person aged 18-65 years who received the Ad26.COV2.S COVID-19 vaccine or a placebo. The starting material was peripheral blood, obtained in a trial of Ad26.COV2.S vaccine versus placebo. The CDR3 loop is CASSSDRGNTEAFF. DNA of the CDR3: TGCGCCAGCAGCTCAGACAGGGGTAACACTGAAGCTTTCTTT. The variable domain in full, completed from reference TRBV5-1 and TRBJ1-1, reads KAGVTQTPRYLIKTRGQQVTLSCSPISGHRSVSWYQQTPGQGLQFLFEYFSETQRNKGNFPGRFSGRQFSNSRSEMNVSTLELGDSALYLCASSSDRGNTEAFFGQGTRLTVV.